Each of the 8 T cell receptor beta chains below was sequenced from the same sample in a study of OX40 agonist ivuxolimab in advanced cancers. Clones were sequenced by immunoSEQ multiplex PCR, and TCRdb holds only the in-frame ones, with some missing. The sample holds tens of thousands of clones, less than 90% seen once. The specimen was CD4+ or CD8+ T cells sorted from blood, collected in a trial of the OX40 agonist ivuxolimab. All receptors come from an adult with an advanced solid tumor such as melanoma, head and neck, liver or kidney cancer.

This chain connects TRBV11-1 to TRBJ2-5; 7 nucleotides line up with TRBD2. V shed 5 bases, J shed 5 bases, and the junction held 5 bases outside the gene matches. Germline lookup yields CDR1 SGHAT and CDR2 FQDESV (reference sequence). This CDR3 is built from 13 residues. The CDR3 DNA is TGTGCCAGCAGCCTGGGGGGGTACGAGACCCAGTACTTC. Its translation is CASSLGGYETQYF. The variable domain in full, completed from reference TRBV11-1 and TRBJ2-5, reads EAEVAQSPRYKITEKSQAVAFWCDPISGHATLYWYRQILGQGPELLVQFQDESVVDDSQLPKDRFSAERLKGVDSTLKIQPAELGDSAMYLCASSLGGYETQYFGPGTRLLVL.

The chain has TRBV6-5 and TRBJ1-4; unclear D gene. Germline V lookup: CDR1 MNHEY, CDR2 SVGAGI. V lost 0 bases, J lost 5 bases, and 7 bases lay in between. The CDR3 has 14 residues. The CDR3 sequence: CASSYSFSNEKLFF. For the CDR3, the DNA is TGTGCCAGCAGTTACTCATTTTCCAATGAAAAACTGTTTTTT.

The V and J genes are TRBV5-6 and TRBJ2-3; D might be TRBD1 (6 bases). From germline, CDR1 is SGHDT and CDR2 YYEEEE. With 1 base removed from V and 5 bases from J, the gap between germline ends came to 14 bases. This CDR3 contains 15 residues. The chain's CDR3 is CASSLSGQKVDTQYF. DNA of the CDR3: TGTGCCAGCAGCTTGTCAGGACAGAAGGTAGATACGCAGTATTTT. The full variable domain, rest sourced from reference TRBV5-6 and TRBJ2-3, is DAGVTQSPTHLIKTRGQQVTLRCSPKSGHDTVSWYQQALGQGPQFIFQYYEEEERQRGNFPDRFSGHQFPNYSSELNVNALLLGDSALYLCASSLSGQKVDTQYFGPGTRLTVL.

The chain has TRBV2 and TRBJ1-1; no firm D call. From germline, CDR1 is SNHLY and CDR2 FYNNEI. Trimming stripped 7 bases from V and 1 base from J, with 10 bases between. CDR3 length: 13 residues. The CDR3 loop is CASKVGENTEAFF. DNA of the CDR3: TGTGCCAGCAAGGTGGGAGAGAACACTGAAGCTTTCTTT.

This chain connects TRBV10-2 to TRBJ2-7, with a tentative D call TRBD1 (6 bases). Trimming stripped 7 bases from V and 1 base from J, with 11 bases between. CDR1 is WSHSY and CDR2 is SAAADI in the germline V gene. This CDR3 is built from 13 residues. CDR3 loop: CASTPGQSYEQYF. The CDR3 DNA sequence: TGCGCCAGCACTCCGGGACAATCCTACGAGCAGTACTTC.

The chain combines TRBV5-4 with TRBJ1-6; perhaps TRBD1 as D (5 bases). Germline V lookup: CDR1 SGHNT, CDR2 YYREEE (reference sequence). This CDR3 comprises 14 residues. The V gene lost 3 bases and the J gene lost 5 bases, with 9 bases spanning the gap. The DNA of the CDR3 is TGTGCCAGCAGCTCCCGACAGCATAATTCACCCCTCCACTTT. It translates to CASSSRQHNSPLHF.

The V gene is TRBV27, the J gene TRBJ1-1; 8 bases agree with TRBD1. The ends lost 2 bases at V and 0 bases at J; junction bases unmatched: 5. The CDR3 has 16 residues. The germline gives CDR1 MNHEY, CDR2 SMNVEV (reference sequence). The CDR3 nucleotides read TGTGCCAGCAGTTTACTCCAGACAGGGGTGAACACTGAAGCTTTCTTT. It codes for CASSLLQTGVNTEAFF.

This chain uses TRBV10-3 with TRBJ2-6; 9 bases align to TRBD1. Per germline, CDR1 ENHRY and CDR2 SYGVKD. The CDR3 runs 15 residues. The V gene end was trimmed by 11 bases and the J gene end by 4 bases; junction bases not matched to a gene: 9. CDR3 sequence reads: CASSGTGTGANVLTF. The CDR3 DNA reads as TGTGCCTCCTCCGGGACAGGGACCGGGGCCAACGTCCTGACTTTC.